This paragraph reports one TCR beta chain. The V segment lost 4 bases and the J segment 3 bases; nucleotides outside the gene matches: 6. The CDR3 is 15 amino acids. The germline gives CDR1 SGHTA, CDR2 FQGTGA. Survey-level TCR beta sequencing used the immunoSEQ assay. Sequenced by immunoSEQ multiplex PCR; TCRdb stores in-frame clones only, minus some. The profile shows some 48,000 clones, over 90% of them singletons. The sample consisted of PBMCs. The chain couples TRBV7-3 to TRBJ2-1, with TRBD1 identical over 7 bases. The TCR comes from a man between 40 and 49 years old with rheumatoid arthritis. As DNA, the CDR3 is TGTGCCAGCAGCTCCGGACAGGACAACTACAATGAGCAGTTCTTC. It translates to CASSSGQDNYNEQFF.